This TCR beta chain is from a study of low-dose radiotherapy and immunotherapy resistance in tumors. About the research overall: A dose of 0.5 Gy per fraction was delivered to Cohort 1 every 2 weeks, for a total of 6.5 Gy. Over 26 weeks, cohort 2 got 1 Gy every two weeks, reaching 13 Gy. Each patient was administered nivolumab intravenously at 240 mg, which was a flat dose, every two weeks, along with intravenous ipilimumab at 1 mg/kg every six weeks. One day prior to radiation and immunotherapy, intravenous cyclophosphamide at 200 mg/m2 was given, repeated every two weeks.

Germline assignment: CDR1 MNHEY and CDR2 SVGEGT. The CDR3 has 17 amino acids. V dropped 5 bases and J dropped 0; count of bases not matched to a gene: 6. Priming of first-strand cDNA relied on TRAV- and TRBV-specific primers (covering alpha and beta chains). Both a constant-region primer and a V-primer adapter served to amplify TCRs across 15 to 25 PCR cycles. TCRdb called the reads again in MiXCR, with one record for every CDR3 protein. The repertoire holds fewer than 20,000 distinct CDR3 sequences, with approximately 79% as singletons. The source of this sequence is a human donor with advanced metastatic prostate, ovarian, gallbladder or colorectal cancer (not recorded which). This table probably holds off-target reads from a library built for another chain. The chain links TRBV6-2 or TRBV6-3 to TRBJ1-5, with TRBD1 matching 11 bases. The CDR3 nucleotides read TGTGCCAGCAGTGAGGACAGGGGGCTTAATAGCAATCAGCCCCAGCATTTT. Amino acids: CASSEDRGLNSNQPQHF.